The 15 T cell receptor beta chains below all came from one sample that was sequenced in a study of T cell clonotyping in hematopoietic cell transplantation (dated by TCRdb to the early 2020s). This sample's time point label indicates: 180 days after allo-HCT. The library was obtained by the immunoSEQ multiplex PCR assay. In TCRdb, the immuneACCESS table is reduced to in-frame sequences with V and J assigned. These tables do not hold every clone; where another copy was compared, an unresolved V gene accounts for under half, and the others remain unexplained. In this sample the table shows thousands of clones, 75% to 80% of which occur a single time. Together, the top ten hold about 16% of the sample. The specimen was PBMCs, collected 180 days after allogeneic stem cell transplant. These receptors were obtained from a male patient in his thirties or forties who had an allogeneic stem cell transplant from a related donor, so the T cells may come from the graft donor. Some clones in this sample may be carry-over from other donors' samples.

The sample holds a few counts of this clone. CDR3 region: CASSLEYGYTF. The CDR3 DNA sequence: TGTGCCAGCAGTTTGGAGTATGGCTACACCTTC. The chain joins TRBV28 to TRBJ1-2; D remains unclear. Deletions cut 3 bases from V and 5 bases from J, with 4 bases between. Germline-derived CDR1 and CDR2 are MDHEN and SYDVKM. CDR3 length: 11 residues.

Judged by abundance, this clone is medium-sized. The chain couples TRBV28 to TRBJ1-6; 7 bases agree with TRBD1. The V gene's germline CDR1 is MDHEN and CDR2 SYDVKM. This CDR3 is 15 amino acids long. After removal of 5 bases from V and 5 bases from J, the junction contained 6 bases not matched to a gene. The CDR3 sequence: CASSPPTGNNSPLHF. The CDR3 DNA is TGTGCCAGCAGTCCCCCGACAGGGAATAATTCACCCCTCCACTTT.

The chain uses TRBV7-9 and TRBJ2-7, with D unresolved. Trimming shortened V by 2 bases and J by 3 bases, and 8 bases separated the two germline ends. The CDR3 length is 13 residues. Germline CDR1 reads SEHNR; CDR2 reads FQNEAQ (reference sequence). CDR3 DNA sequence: TGTGCCAGCAGCTTACCCTACCTCTACGAGCAGTACTTC. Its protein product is CASSLPYLYEQYF.

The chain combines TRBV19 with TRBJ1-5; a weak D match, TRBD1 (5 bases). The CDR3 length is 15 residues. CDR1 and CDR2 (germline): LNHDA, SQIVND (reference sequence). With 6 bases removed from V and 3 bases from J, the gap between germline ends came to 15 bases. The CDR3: CASSTLGEANQPQHF. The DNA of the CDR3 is TGTGCCAGTAGCACCTTGGGGGAGGCCAATCAGCCCCAGCATTTT.

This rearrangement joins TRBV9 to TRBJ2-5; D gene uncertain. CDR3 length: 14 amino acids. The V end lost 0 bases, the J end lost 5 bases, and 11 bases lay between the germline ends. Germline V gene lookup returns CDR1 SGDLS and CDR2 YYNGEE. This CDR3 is CASSVATLGETQYF. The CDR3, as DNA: TGTGCCAGCAGCGTAGCTACTTTGGGGGAGACCCAGTACTTC.

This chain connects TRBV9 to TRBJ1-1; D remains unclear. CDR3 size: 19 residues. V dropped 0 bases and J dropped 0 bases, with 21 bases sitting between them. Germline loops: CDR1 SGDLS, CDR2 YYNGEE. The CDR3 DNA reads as TGTGCCAGCAGCGTAGCCCCCTCCGAGGCAGCCCGTATGAACACTGAAGCTTTCTTT. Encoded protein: CASSVAPSEAARMNTEAFF.

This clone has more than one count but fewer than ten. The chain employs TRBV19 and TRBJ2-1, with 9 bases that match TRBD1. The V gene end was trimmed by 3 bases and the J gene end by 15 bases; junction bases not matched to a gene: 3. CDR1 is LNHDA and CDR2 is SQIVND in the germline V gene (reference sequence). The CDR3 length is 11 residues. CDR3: CASSMGTGLFF. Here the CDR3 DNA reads TGTGCCAGTAGTATGGGGACAGGGCTGTTCTTC.

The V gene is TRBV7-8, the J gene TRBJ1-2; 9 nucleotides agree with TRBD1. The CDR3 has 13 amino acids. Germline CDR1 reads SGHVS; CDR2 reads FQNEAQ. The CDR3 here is CPGTGNLGYGYTF. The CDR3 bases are TGTCCCGGGACAGGGAATTTAGGTTATGGCTACACCTTC.

In DNA form, the CDR3 reads TGCGCCAGCAGCTTGGATACAGGGAGGCAGCCCCAGCATTTT. Encoded protein: CASSLDTGRQPQHF. This chain uses TRBV5-1 with TRBJ1-5; maybe TRBD1 (6 bases). There are 14 residues in the CDR3. The germline V and J ends were trimmed by 0 bases and 7 bases, with 11 bases remaining between them. In germline, CDR1 is SGHRS, CDR2 YFSETQ.

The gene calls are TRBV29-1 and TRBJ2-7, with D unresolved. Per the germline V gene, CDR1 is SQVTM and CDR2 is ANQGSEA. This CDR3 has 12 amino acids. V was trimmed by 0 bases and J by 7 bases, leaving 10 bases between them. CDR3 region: CSVEDGQMEQYF. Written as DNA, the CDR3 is TGCAGCGTTGAAGACGGGCAGATGGAGCAGTACTTC.

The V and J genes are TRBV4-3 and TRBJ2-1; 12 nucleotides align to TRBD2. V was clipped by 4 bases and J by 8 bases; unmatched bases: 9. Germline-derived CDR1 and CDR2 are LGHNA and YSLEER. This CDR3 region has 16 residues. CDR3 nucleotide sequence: TGCGCCAGCAGCCGTGTTCTGGGACTAGCGGGCGATGAGCAGTTCTTC. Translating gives CASSRVLGLAGDEQFF.

The CDR3 bases are TGTGCCTGGATAATAGCGGGGGGCAGGGAGCAGTTCTTC. Translating it yields CAWIIAGGREQFF. The J gene is TRBJ2-1, the V gene TRBV30; TRBD2 matches 10 bases. V shed 4 bases, J shed 10 bases, and the junction held 7 bases outside the gene matches. CDR1 GTSNPN and CDR2 SVGIG come from the germline V gene (reference sequence). This CDR3 has 13 amino acids.

The CDR3 bases are TGTGCCAGTAGTAGGGGCCCAGCTCGGGGAAGTGGAAACACCATATATTTT. Translating gives CASSRGPARGSGNTIYF. The chain links TRBV19 to TRBJ1-3; TRBD1 is a possible D gene (5 bases). V lost 4 bases to trimming and J lost 3 bases, with 19 bases between them. The CDR3 is made up of 17 amino acids. In germline, CDR1 is LNHDA, CDR2 SQIVND (reference sequence).

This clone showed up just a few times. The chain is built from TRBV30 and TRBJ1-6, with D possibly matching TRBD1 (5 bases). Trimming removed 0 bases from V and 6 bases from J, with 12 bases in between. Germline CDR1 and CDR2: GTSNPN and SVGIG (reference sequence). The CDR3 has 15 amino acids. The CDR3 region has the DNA TGTGCCTGGAGTGTACGCGGGACCATTAATTCACCCCTCCACTTT. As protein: CAWSVRGTINSPLHF.

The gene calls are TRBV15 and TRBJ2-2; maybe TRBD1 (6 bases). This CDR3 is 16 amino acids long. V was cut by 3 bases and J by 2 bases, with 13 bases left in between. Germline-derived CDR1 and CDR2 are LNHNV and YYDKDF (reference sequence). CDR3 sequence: CATSRAGTPNTGELFF. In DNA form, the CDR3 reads TGTGCCACCAGCAGGGCCGGGACACCCAACACCGGGGAGCTGTTTTTT.